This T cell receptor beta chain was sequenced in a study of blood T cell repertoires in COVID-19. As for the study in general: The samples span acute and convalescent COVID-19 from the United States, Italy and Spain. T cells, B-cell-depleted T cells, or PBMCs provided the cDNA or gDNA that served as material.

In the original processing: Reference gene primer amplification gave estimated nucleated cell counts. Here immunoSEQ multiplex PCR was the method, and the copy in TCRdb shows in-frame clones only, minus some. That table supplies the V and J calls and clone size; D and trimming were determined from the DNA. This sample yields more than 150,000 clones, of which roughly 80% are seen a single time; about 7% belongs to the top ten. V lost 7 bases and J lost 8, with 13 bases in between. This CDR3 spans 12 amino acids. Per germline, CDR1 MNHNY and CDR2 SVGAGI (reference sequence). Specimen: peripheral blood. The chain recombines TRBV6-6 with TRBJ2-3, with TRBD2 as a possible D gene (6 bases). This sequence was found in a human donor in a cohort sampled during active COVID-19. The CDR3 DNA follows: TGTGCCAGCACGGGGGACCTACGTACGCAGTATTTT. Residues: CASTGDLRTQYF.